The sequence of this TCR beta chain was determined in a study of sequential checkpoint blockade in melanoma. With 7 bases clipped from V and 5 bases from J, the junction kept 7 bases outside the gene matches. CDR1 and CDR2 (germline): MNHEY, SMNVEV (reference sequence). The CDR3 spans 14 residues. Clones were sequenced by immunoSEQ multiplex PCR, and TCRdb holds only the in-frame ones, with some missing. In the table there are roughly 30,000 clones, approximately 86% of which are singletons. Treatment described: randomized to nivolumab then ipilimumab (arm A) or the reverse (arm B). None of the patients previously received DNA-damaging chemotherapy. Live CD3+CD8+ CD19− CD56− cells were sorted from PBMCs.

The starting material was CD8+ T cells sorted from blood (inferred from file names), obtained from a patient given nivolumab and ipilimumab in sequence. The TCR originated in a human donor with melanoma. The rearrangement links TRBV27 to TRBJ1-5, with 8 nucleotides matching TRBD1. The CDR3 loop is CASMHRGTHQPQHF. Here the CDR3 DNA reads TGTGCCAGCATGCACAGGGGGACCCATCAGCCCCAGCATTTT.